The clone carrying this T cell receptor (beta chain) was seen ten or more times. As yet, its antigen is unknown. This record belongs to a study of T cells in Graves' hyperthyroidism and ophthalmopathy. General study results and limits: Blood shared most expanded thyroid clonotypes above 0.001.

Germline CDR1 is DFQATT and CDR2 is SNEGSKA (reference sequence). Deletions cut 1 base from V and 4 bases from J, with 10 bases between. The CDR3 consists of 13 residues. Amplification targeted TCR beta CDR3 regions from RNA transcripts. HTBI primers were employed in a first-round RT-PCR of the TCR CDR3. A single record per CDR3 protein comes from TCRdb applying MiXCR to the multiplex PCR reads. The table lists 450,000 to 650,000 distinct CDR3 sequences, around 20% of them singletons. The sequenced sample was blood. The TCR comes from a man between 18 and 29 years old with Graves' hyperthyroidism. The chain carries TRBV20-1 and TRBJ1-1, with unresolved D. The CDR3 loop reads CSARVGLGTEAFF. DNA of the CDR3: TGCAGTGCTAGAGTGGGGTTGGGCACTGAAGCTTTCTTT.